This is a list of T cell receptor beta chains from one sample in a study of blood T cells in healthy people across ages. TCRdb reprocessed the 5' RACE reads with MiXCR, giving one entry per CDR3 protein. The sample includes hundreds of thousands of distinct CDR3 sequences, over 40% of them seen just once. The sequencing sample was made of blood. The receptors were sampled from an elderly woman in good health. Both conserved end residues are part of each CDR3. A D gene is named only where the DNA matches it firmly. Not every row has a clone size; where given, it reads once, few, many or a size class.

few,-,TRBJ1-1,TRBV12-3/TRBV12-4,TGTGCCAGCAGTTTCGGTTGGGACACTGAAGCTTTCTTT,CASSFGWDTEAFF
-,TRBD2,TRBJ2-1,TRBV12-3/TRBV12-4,TGTGCCAGCAGCCCTTACAGCGGGAGGGCCGCCAATGAGCAGTTCTTC,CASSPYSGRAANEQFF
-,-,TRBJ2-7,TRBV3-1,TGTGCCAGCAAACTCGAAAGCGGGTCCTACGAGCAGTACTTC,CASKLESGSYEQYF
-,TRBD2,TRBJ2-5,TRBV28,TGTGCCAGCAGTCCTAGGCCTAGCGGGAGGGCCCTAGAGACCCAGTACTTC,CASSPRPSGRALETQYF
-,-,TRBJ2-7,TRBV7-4,TGTGCCAGCAGCTTAAATCAGGGATTGTTTTCCTACGAGCAGTACTTC,CASSLNQGLFSYEQYF
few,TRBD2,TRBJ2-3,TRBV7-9,TGTGCCAGCAGCTTAGCAGCGGGAGGTTCAGATACGCAGTATTTT,CASSLAAGGSDTQYF
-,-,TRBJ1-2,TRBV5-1,TGCGCCGGCAGCTCTCCAGGGCTTACTAACTATGGCTACACCTTC,CAGSSPGLTNYGYTF
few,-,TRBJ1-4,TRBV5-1,TGCGCCAGCACCTCAGGGGCCTTCGGTGAAAAACTGTTTTTT,CASTSGAFGEKLFF
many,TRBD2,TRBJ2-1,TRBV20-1,TGCAGTGCTAGTGGGAGCGGGAGTCGCTACAATGAGCAGTTCTTC,CSASGSGSRYNEQFF
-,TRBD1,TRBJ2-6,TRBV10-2,TGCGCCAGCAGAACAGGGGGGTCCAGCTCTGGGGCCAACGTCCTGACTTTC,CASRTGGSSSGANVLTF
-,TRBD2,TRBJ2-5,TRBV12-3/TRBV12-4,TGTGCCAGCAGTTTAGTTGGGACTAACTACGAACAGTACTTC,CASSLVGTNYEQYF
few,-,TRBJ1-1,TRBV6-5,TGTGCCAGCAGTTACTCAGGGGGAGGGTTTGAAGCTTTCTTT,CASSYSGGGFEAFF
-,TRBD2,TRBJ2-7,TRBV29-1,TGCAGCGTTAGGACGGGGGGATCAAACGAGCAGTACTTC,CSVRTGGSNEQYF
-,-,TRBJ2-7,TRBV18,TGTGCCAGCTCAGTTGGACGAGCGAGCACCTACGAGCAGTACTTC,CASSVGRASTYEQYF
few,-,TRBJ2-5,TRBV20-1,TGCAGTGCTAGAGATCTAATAGCCTACCACAATGAGCAGTACTTC,CSARDLIAYHNEQYF
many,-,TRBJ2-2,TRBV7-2,TGTGCCAGCAGCATGAACACCGGGGAGCTGTTTTTT,CASSMNTGELFF
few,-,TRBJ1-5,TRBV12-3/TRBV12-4,TGTGCCAGCAGTTTAGACGAGGGGCAGCCCCAGCATTTT,CASSLDEGQPQHF
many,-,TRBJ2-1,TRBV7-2,TGTGCCAGCAGCTTAGCGCGATCTAGAAGCGAGCAGTTCTTC,CASSLARSRSEQFF
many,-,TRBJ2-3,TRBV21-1,TGTGCCAGCAGCAAAGGAGACAGGGGCTGCACAGATACGCAGTATTTT,CASSKGDRGCTDTQYF
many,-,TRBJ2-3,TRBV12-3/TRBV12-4,TGTGCCAGCAGTCTAAGGTCAGGAGCCACAGATACGCAGTATTTT,CASSLRSGATDTQYF
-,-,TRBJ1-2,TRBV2,TGTGCCAGTCTCCCCTGGGGGAATGGCTACACCTTC,CASLPWGNGYTF
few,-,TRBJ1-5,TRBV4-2,TGTGCCAGCAGCCAAGGTGCTCAGGGGTTGGGTCAGCCCCAGCATTTT,CASSQGAQGLGQPQHF
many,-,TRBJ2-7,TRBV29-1,TGCAGCGTTGTCTTGAGCCGGACCATCTCCTACGAGCAGTACTTC,CSVVLSRTISYEQYF
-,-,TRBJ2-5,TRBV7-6,TGTGCCAGCAGCTTCCAAATCGGGCCAGAAGAGACCCAGTACTTC,CASSFQIGPEETQYF
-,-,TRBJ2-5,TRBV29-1,TGCAGCGTTGAGTACAGGCAAGAGACCCAGTACTTC,CSVEYRQETQYF
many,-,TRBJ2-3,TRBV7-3,TGTGCCAGCAGCGCCGTGGGGGCCGATACGCAGTATTTT,CASSAVGADTQYF
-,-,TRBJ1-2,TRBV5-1,TGCGCCAGCACCCCCCAGGGGCCGATGAACTATGGCTACACCTTC,CASTPQGPMNYGYTF
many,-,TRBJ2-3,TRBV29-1,TGCAGCGTTGAAGGGACAGGCGGGAGTTCGGATACGCAGTATTTT,CSVEGTGGSSDTQYF
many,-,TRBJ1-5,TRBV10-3,TGTGCCATCAGTGTTGAAGACAATCAGCCCCAGCATTTT,CAISVEDNQPQHF
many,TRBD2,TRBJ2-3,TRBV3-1,TGTGCCAGCAGCCAAGTTCGACTAGCGGGTTCCACAGATACGCAGTATTTT,CASSQVRLAGSTDTQYF
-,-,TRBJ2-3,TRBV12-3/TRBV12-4,TGTGCCAGCAGTTTAGCAGGAGGGGAGGTTTCTAGCACAGATACGCAGTATTTT,CASSLAGGEVSSTDTQYF
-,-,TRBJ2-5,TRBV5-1,TGCGCCAGCAGCTTGGTCAGTTACCAAGAGACCCAGTACTTC,CASSLVSYQETQYF
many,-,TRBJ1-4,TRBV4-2,TGTGCCAGCAGCCAAGAACCAGGGGCGGAAGATGAAAAACTGTTTTTT,CASSQEPGAEDEKLFF
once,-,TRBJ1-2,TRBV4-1,TGCGCCAGCAGCTCCTTGGGCCGGGCTGGTGGCTACACCTTC,CASSSLGRAGGYTF
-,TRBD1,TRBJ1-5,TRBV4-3,TGCGCCAGTAGCCAGAGCGCCGGGACAGGGAGTACTCAGCCCCAGCATTTT,CASSQSAGTGSTQPQHF
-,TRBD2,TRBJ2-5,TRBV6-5,TGTGCCAGCAGTGCTGAGGGACTAGGGGAGACCCAGTACTTC,CASSAEGLGETQYF
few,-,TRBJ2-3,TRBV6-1,TGTGCCACCAAGAAGTTTATGGAGCAGTATTTT,CATKKFMEQYF
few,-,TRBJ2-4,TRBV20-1,TGCAGTGCTAATGTTAACTCCGGGACAATTCAGTACTTC,CSANVNSGTIQYF
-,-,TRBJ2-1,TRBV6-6,TGTGCCAGCAGTTACCGCAGGAGTAGTGAGCAGTTCTTC,CASSYRRSSEQFF
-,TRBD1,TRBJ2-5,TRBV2,TGTGCCAGCAGACGGGGACAGTCGAGGGAGACCCAGTACTTC,CASRRGQSRETQYF
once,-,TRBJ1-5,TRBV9,TGTGCCAGCAGCGTCGGGACGGAGAATCAGCCCCAGCATTTT,CASSVGTENQPQHF
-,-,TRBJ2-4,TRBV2,TGTGCCAGCAGCGAACCAGAGGCCCTCGGTGCCAAAAACATTCAGTACTTC,CASSEPEALGAKNIQYF
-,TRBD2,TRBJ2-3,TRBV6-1,TGTGCCAGCAGTGGTGGGCTAGCGGGAAGTTCAGATACGCAGTATTTT,CASSGGLAGSSDTQYF
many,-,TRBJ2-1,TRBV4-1,TGCGCCAGCAGCCAGAGACCCCCCCGGCGGGAATACAATGAGCAGTTCTTC,CASSQRPPRREYNEQFF
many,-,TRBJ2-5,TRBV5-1,TGCGCCAGCAGCGAGGGAGTGGAGACCCAGTACTTC,CASSEGVETQYF
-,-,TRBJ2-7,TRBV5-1,TGCGCCAGCAGCTTGGTCGCGGAAAAGAACGACGAGCAGTACTTC,CASSLVAEKNDEQYF
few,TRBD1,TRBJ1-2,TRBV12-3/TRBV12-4,TGTGCCAGCAGTTTGCACAGGGGGAAAGTTGGCTACACCTTC,CASSLHRGKVGYTF
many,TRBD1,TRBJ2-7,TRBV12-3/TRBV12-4,TGTGCCAGCAGCCTCGACAGGGATGGCTCCTACGAGCAGTACTTC,CASSLDRDGSYEQYF
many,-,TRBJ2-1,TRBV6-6,TGTGCCAGCAGTTACTCGACAGGTCTTCCCGGCGGGAATGAGCAGTTCTTC,CASSYSTGLPGGNEQFF
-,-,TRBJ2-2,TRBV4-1,TGCGCCAGCAGACTACAGGGTGCAGACACCGGGGAGCTGTTTTTT,CASRLQGADTGELFF
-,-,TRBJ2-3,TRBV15,TGTGCCACCAGCAGAGATACAGGGATCTCCACAGATACGCAGTATTTT,CATSRDTGISTDTQYF
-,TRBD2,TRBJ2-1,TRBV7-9,TGTGCCAGCAGCTTAAGGGCTAGCGGGGGGTATTATAAGCAGTTCTTC,CASSLRASGGYYKQFF
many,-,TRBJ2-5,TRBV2,TGTGCCAGCAGTCCATTCTTCGCCCAGTACTTC,CASSPFFAQYF
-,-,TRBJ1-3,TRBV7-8,TGTGCCAGCAGCTTAGGAGTTGGAAACACCATATATTTT,CASSLGVGNTIYF
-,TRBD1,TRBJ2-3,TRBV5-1,TGCGCCAGCAGCCAACGGACAGGGGAGAACACAGATACGCAGTATTTT,CASSQRTGENTDTQYF
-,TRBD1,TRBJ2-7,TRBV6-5,TGTGCCAGCAGTCCCGCACAGGGGGACGCCTACGAGCAGTACTTC,CASSPAQGDAYEQYF
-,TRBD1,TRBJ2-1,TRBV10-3,TGTGCCATCAGGGACAGGGGTCGGTATGGCAATGAGCAGTTCTTC,CAIRDRGRYGNEQFF
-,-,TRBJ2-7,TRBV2,TGTGCCAGCAGGCCCGACGGGGAACCCTACGAGCAGTACTTC,CASRPDGEPYEQYF
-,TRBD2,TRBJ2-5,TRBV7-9,TGTGCCAGCAGCTTAGGGGGGAGGGCCTTCAATGAGCAGTACTTC,CASSLGGRAFNEQYF